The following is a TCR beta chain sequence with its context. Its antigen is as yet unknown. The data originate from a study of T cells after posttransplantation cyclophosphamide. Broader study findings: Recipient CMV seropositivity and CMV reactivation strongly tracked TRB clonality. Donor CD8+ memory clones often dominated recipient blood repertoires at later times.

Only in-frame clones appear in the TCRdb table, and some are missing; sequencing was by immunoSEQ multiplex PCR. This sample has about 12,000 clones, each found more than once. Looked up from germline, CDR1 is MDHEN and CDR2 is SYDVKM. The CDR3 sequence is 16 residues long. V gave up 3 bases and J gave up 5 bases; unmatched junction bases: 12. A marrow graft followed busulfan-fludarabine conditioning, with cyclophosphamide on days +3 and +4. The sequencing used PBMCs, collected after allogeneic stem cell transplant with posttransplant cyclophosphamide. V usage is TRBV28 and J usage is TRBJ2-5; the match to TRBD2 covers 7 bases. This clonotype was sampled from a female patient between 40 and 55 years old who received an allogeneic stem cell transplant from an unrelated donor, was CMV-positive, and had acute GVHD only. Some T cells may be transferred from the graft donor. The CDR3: CASSFTGLVLGETQYF. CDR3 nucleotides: TGTGCCAGCAGTTTCACCGGACTAGTCCTTGGGGAGACCCAGTACTTC.